This entry lists 7 T cell receptor beta chains sequenced from one sample in a study of shared clonotypes between healthy human individuals. Selected positively for CCR7 and CD45RO-negative, naive CD8 cells excluded terminally differentiated effector memory CD45RA+ cells. Profiled with immunoSEQ multiplex PCR; TCRdb holds only in-frame clones, not every one. The data show 650,000 to 800,000 clones, about 91% seen once. The material sequenced was naive CD8+ T cells sorted from blood. The source of these receptors is a man between 25 and 39 years old in good health.

The chain links TRBV6-6 to TRBJ1-1; no firm D call. The CDR3 is 13 amino acids. V gave up 6 bases and J gave up 1 base, with 9 bases separating them. Germline lookup yields CDR1 MNHNY and CDR2 SVGAGI (reference sequence). CDR3 sequence: CASSLGSNTEAFF. CDR3 in DNA: TGTGCCAGCAGCCTGGGCTCGAACACTGAAGCTTTCTTT.

The CDR3 region has the DNA TGTGCCAGCAGTGAGGACAGGGTGGCTGGAAACACCATATATTTT. Translation gives CASSEDRVAGNTIYF. J is TRBJ1-3 and V is TRBV6-1; 8 nucleotides line up with TRBD1. CDR3 length: 15 residues. J lost 2 bases, V lost 3 bases, and 3 bases had no gene match. Germline-derived CDR1 and CDR2 are MNHNS and SASEGT.

V and J are TRBV11-2 and TRBJ2-1; D is unclear. This CDR3 has 12 residues. V lost 4 bases, J lost 7 bases, and 8 bases lay in between. Germline V lookup: CDR1 SGHAT, CDR2 FQNNGV. This chain's CDR3 is CASSSRSNEQFF. The DNA for the CDR3 is TGTGCCAGCAGCTCCAGGAGTAATGAGCAGTTCTTC.

V is TRBV7-9 and J is TRBJ2-5; 11 positions match TRBD2. The CDR3 has 16 amino acids. Per germline, CDR1 SEHNR and CDR2 FQNEAQ (reference sequence). V lost 6 bases, J lost 2 bases, and 8 bases stayed unmatched. For the CDR3, the DNA is TGTGCCAGCAGACCCCTAGCGGGAGGCAAACAAGAGACCCAGTACTTC. This encodes CASRPLAGGKQETQYF.

The chain couples TRBV11-2 to TRBJ2-7; 8 bases align to TRBD2. J lost 1 base, V lost 3 bases, and 5 bases had no gene match. The CDR3 consists of 15 residues. In germline, CDR1 is SGHAT, CDR2 FQNNGV. Here the CDR3 DNA reads TGTGCCAGCAGCTTGGGGCGGGAGGCGTCCTACGAGCAGTACTTC. Translating gives CASSLGREASYEQYF.

The CDR3 sequence is CASSIGVWGEQFF. The DNA of the CDR3 is TGTGCCAGTAGTATAGGGGTCTGGGGTGAGCAGTTCTTC. The rearrangement joins TRBV19 to TRBJ2-1; D remains unclear. This CDR3 is built from 13 residues. Between the trimmed V and J ends, which lost 1 base and 9 bases, there was a span of 10 bases. From germline, CDR1 is LNHDA and CDR2 SQIVND (reference sequence).

V is TRBV19 and J is TRBJ2-7; D might be TRBD2 (5 bases). Germline CDR1 reads LNHDA; CDR2 reads SQIVND (reference sequence). V gave up 3 bases and J gave up 0 bases, with 9 bases separating them. The CDR3 runs to 14 residues. CDR3 sequence (DNA): TGTGCCAGTAGTATGTCAGGAGGCTCCTACGAGCAGTACTTC. Translated: CASSMSGGSYEQYF.